This is a list of T cell receptor beta chains from one sample in a study of beta chain features in type 1 diabetes. Some clones are missing from TCRdb's copy, which holds only in-frame ones; the method was immunoSEQ multiplex PCR. The sample holds 350,000 to 450,000 clones, about 15% seen once. Sequencing was performed on naive CD4+ T cells from blood. The receptors stem from a man younger than 40 in good health. CDR3s include the opening cysteine and the closing phenylalanine or tryptophan. The D gene is left open where the match is weak. Not every row has a clone size; where given, it reads once, few, many or a size class.

DNA	CDR3	size	V	J	D
TGTGCCAGCAGCGCACAGGGTATGCCCGGGGAGCTGTTTTTT	CASSAQGMPGELFF	-	TRBV7-9	TRBJ2-2	-
TGCGCCAGCAGCCAAGCCGCAGGGGGCGACGAGCAGTACTTC	CASSQAAGGDEQYF	-	TRBV4-1	TRBJ2-7	TRBD1
TGTGCCAGCAGTCCTAGGGGGGCTAGCGGGGTCTCCTACAATGAGCAGTTCTTC	CASSPRGASGVSYNEQFF	-	TRBV27	TRBJ2-1	TRBD2
TGTGCCAGCAGTGCCCCGACAGGGCTTGAGACCCAGTACTTC	CASSAPTGLETQYF	few	TRBV6-6	TRBJ2-5	TRBD1
TGCAGTGCCCAAAGGACCCTCGAGCAGTACTTC	CSAQRTLEQYF	-	TRBV20-1	TRBJ2-7	-
TGTGCCAGCAGCTTAGAACTAGGCCAAGAGACCCAGTACTTC	CASSLELGQETQYF	few	TRBV5-6	TRBJ2-5	-
TGTGCCAGCAGCGTAGACAGGTCCCCTAGCACAGATACGCAGTATTTT	CASSVDRSPSTDTQYF	-	TRBV9	TRBJ2-3	-
TGTGCCAGCAGCGCTACAGCCAACACTGAAGCTTTCTTT	CASSATANTEAFF	-	TRBV7-9	TRBJ1-1	-
TGTGCCACCAGCAGACGGGAGACCTACAATGAGCAGTTCTTC	CATSRRETYNEQFF	few	TRBV15	TRBJ2-1	-
TGTGCCAGCAGTCAACAGGGCCGAGTGGGTGGCTACACCTTC	CASSQQGRVGGYTF	-	TRBV27	TRBJ1-2	-
TGCAGCGTCCAAAACAGGGGGCTCAGTTCTGAAGCTTTCTTT	CSVQNRGLSSEAFF	few	TRBV29-1	TRBJ1-1	TRBD1
TGTGCCAGCAGCCAAAGGACAGTAATAAATGAAAAACTGTTTTTT	CASSQRTVINEKLFF	few	TRBV14	TRBJ1-4	-
TGTGCCAGCAGCGGTACCTTGGCGGGAGAGCAGTTCTTC	CASSGTLAGEQFF	-	TRBV9	TRBJ2-1	-
TGTGCCTGGAGCATTAGGACAGGGGGCTGGAAGACTAATGAAAAACTGTTTTTT	CAWSIRTGGWKTNEKLFF	few	TRBV30	TRBJ1-4	TRBD1
TGTGCCAGCAGCACGGACAGGGACTCCTACGAGCAGTACTTC	CASSTDRDSYEQYF	few	TRBV7-9	TRBJ2-7	TRBD1
TGTGCCAGCAGCGTCGGACAGAGATATGGCTACACCTTC	CASSVGQRYGYTF	-	TRBV7-2	TRBJ1-2	-
TGTGCCAGCAGCCCGGGAGTGAGGCAGTATTTT	CASSPGVRQYF	few	TRBV6-5	TRBJ2-3	-
TGTGCCAGTAGTATACCGGGAATGTTCACCGGGGAGCTGTTTTTT	CASSIPGMFTGELFF	few	TRBV19	TRBJ2-2	-
TGTGCCAGCAGCACGGTCAAGGGGATACAAGAGACCCAGTACTTC	CASSTVKGIQETQYF	-	TRBV7-2	TRBJ2-5	-
TGTGCCACCAGCAGAGCCTCGGGCGGGAACACCATATATTTT	CATSRASGGNTIYF	-	TRBV15	TRBJ1-3	-
TGTGCCAGCAGCGTCCCGGGGGGTGGCTACACCTTC	CASSVPGGGYTF	-	TRBV9	TRBJ1-2	-
TGTGCCAGCAGCCAAGAGGGGGGGCCCTCCTACGAGCAGTACTTC	CASSQEGGPSYEQYF	-	TRBV4-2	TRBJ2-7	-